Shown below are 30 T cell receptor beta chains from a single sample sequenced in a study of shared clonotypes between healthy human individuals. Data came from immunoSEQ multiplex PCR; TCRdb stores just in-frame clones and leaves some out. The sample carries a few hundred thousand clones, around 97% recorded once. The specimen sequenced was naive CD4+ T cells sorted from blood. Subset indicated: CD45RA+ positively selected. These receptors all come from a woman in her twenties or thirties in good health.

This chain connects TRBV28 to TRBJ2-3; D gene uncertain. V shed 0 bases and J shed 2 bases, with 9 bases lying between them. The CDR3 is 15 residues long. CDR1 is MDHEN and CDR2 is SYDVKM in the germline V gene. CDR3 amino acids: CASSLWHHSTDTQYF. In nucleotides, the CDR3 is TGTGCCAGCAGTTTATGGCACCATTCCACAGATACGCAGTATTTT.

The chain is built from TRBV28 and TRBJ1-1, with D possibly TRBD1 on 5 matching bases. The V end lost 8 bases, the J end lost 12 bases, and 19 bases lay between the germline ends. The germline V gene has CDR1 MDHEN and CDR2 SYDVKM. CDR3 length: 12 residues. The CDR3: CASGESRARTFF. Written as DNA, the CDR3 is TGTGCCAGCGGGGAAAGCAGGGCGCGGACTTTCTTT. Full variable domain (remainder filled in from reference TRBV28 and TRBJ1-1): DVKVTQSSRYLVKRTGEKVFLECVQDMDHENMFWYRQDPGLGLRLIYFSYDVKMKEKGDIPEGYSVSREKKERFSLILESASTNQTSMYLCASGESRARTFFGQGTRLTVV.

This sequence joins TRBV18 and TRBJ2-7; no reliable D call. Trimming took off 1 base at V and 3 bases at J, with 7 bases between the two ends. Germline V gene lookup returns CDR1 KGHSH and CDR2 LQKENI. The CDR3 has 13 residues. The chain's CDR3 is CASSPRFDYEQYF. The CDR3 DNA sequence: TGTGCCAGCTCACCACGTTTCGACTACGAGCAGTACTTC.

The chain links TRBV7-9 to TRBJ1-5; D gene unclear. Looked up from germline, CDR1 is SEHNR and CDR2 is FQNEAQ (reference sequence). Deletions cut 3 bases from V and 7 bases from J, with 10 bases between. This CDR3 has 13 residues. The CDR3: CASSFFSEQPQHF. CDR3 nucleotides: TGTGCCAGCAGCTTTTTTTCTGAACAGCCCCAGCATTTT.

V and J are TRBV11-1 and TRBJ1-1, with unresolved D. Trimming took off 0 bases at V and 6 bases at J, with 14 bases between the two ends. The CDR3 contains 15 residues. CDR1 and CDR2 (germline): SGHAT, FQDESV (reference sequence). The DNA of the CDR3 is TGTGCCAGCAGCTTAGCCCTACAGAGTGGCCCTGAAGCTTTCTTT. This codes for CASSLALQSGPEAFF.

The rearrangement links TRBV4-1 to TRBJ2-6, with D perhaps TRBD1 (6 bases). The CDR3 loop spans 16 amino acids. Germline V CDR1 and CDR2: MGHRA, YSYEKL. Trimming cost V 4 bases and J 4 bases, with 14 bases left between them. For the CDR3, the DNA is TGCGCCAGCAGCCGAATACAGGGATCCGGGGCCAACGTCCTGACTTTC. Its translation: CASSRIQGSGANVLTF.

The gene calls are TRBV6-1 and TRBJ2-5, with 9 bases matching TRBD2. Germline lookup yields CDR1 MNHNS and CDR2 SASEGT. V was pared by 3 bases and J by 5 bases, with 10 bases of the junction left unmatched. There are 16 residues in the CDR3. This CDR3 reads CASSEGLAGDLETQYF. Here the CDR3 DNA reads TGTGCCAGCAGTGAGGGATTAGCGGGGGATCTGGAGACCCAGTACTTC.

The chain links TRBV5-5 to TRBJ2-1; 10 bases fit TRBD2. The CDR3 has 15 residues. V shed 0 bases and J 5 bases; nucleotides not matched to a gene: 2. Germline CDR1 is SGHKS and CDR2 is YYEKEE (reference sequence). CDR3 residues: CASSLGTSGNNEQFF. CDR3 coding DNA: TGTGCCAGCAGCTTGGGGACTAGCGGTAACAATGAGCAGTTCTTC.

CDR3: CASSVGLAGGTDTQYF. The DNA for the CDR3 is TGTGCCAGCAGCGTGGGACTAGCGGGAGGCACAGATACGCAGTATTTT. The J gene is TRBJ2-3, the V gene TRBV11-2; 14 bases are a match to TRBD2. CDR3 length equals 16 residues. J lost 1 base, V lost 5 bases, and 2 bases had no gene match. Germline assignment: CDR1 SGHAT and CDR2 FQNNGV.

V usage is TRBV27 and J usage is TRBJ2-5, with 8 bases aligning to TRBD1. The CDR3 covers 15 residues. V lost 2 bases to trimming and J lost 2 bases; unmatched junction nucleotides: 4. CDR1 MNHEY and CDR2 SMNVEV come from the germline V gene (reference sequence). The CDR3 sequence: CASSLGQGLQETQYF. CDR3 coding DNA: TGTGCCAGCAGTTTAGGACAGGGCTTACAAGAGACCCAGTACTTC.

The chain links TRBV30 to TRBJ1-2; 7 bases match TRBD1. With 0 bases clipped from V and 8 bases from J, the junction kept 6 bases outside the gene matches. This CDR3 has 13 amino acids. CDR1 is GTSNPN and CDR2 is SVGIG in the germline V gene (reference sequence). CDR3 sequence reads: CAWSVIGGGGYTF. Written as DNA, the CDR3 is TGTGCCTGGAGTGTAATAGGGGGCGGGGGCTACACCTTC.

The chain has TRBV15 and TRBJ2-1; D may be TRBD2 (6 bases). The CDR3 totals 14 residues. In germline, CDR1 is LNHNV, CDR2 YYDKDF (reference sequence). V lost 3 bases and J 8 bases, leaving 14 bases between the germline ends. The CDR3 loop is CATSRGLSLDEQFF. CDR3 coding DNA: TGTGCCACCAGCAGGGGACTCTCACTGGATGAGCAGTTCTTC.

The V and J genes are TRBV6-5 and TRBJ1-6, with no clear D. Trimming removed 2 bases from V and 6 bases from J, with 11 bases in between. This CDR3 is built from 15 residues. Germline loops: CDR1 MNHEY, CDR2 SVGAGI. The DNA of the CDR3 is TGTGCCAGCAGTTACGGTTCGCTTTTTAATTCACCCCTCCACTTT. The encoded protein is CASSYGSLFNSPLHF.

The V call is TRBV25-1, the J call TRBJ2-1; D remains ambiguous. This CDR3 region has 17 residues. V dropped 1 base and J dropped 8 bases, with 21 bases sitting between them. Germline CDR1 MGHDK, CDR2 SYGVNS. The CDR3 DNA reads TGTGCCAGCAGTGAATTGGGGTTGTCTGGTAGGCCCGATGAGCAGTTCTTC. Translating it yields CASSELGLSGRPDEQFF.

The chain has TRBV19 and TRBJ2-3; 11 bases line up with TRBD1. The CDR3 has 14 amino acids. V shed 6 bases and J 5 bases; nucleotides not matched to a gene: 4. From germline, CDR1 is LNHDA and CDR2 SQIVND (reference sequence). CDR3 protein: CASSPGQGVDTQYF. The CDR3 coding sequence is TGTGCCAGTAGCCCGGGACAGGGGGTAGATACGCAGTATTTT.

The V call is TRBV5-1, the J call TRBJ2-2; D is unresolved. Germline CDR1 and CDR2: SGHRS and YFSETQ. Trimming left V 2 bases short and J 1 base short, with 12 bases between. CDR3 length: 16 residues. The CDR3 reads CASSFWSPGNTGELFF. The CDR3 nucleotides read TGCGCCAGCAGCTTCTGGTCTCCGGGGAACACCGGGGAGCTGTTTTTT.

The chain carries TRBV30 and TRBJ1-1; a possible D gene is TRBD1 (5 bases). From germline, CDR1 is GTSNPN and CDR2 SVGIG (reference sequence). The CDR3 is made up of 17 amino acids. Trimming shortened V by 0 bases and J by 0 bases, and 17 bases separated the two germline ends. The CDR3 region is CAWSVRGKRSMNTEAFF. For the CDR3, the DNA is TGTGCCTGGAGTGTTAGGGGAAAGCGAAGCATGAACACTGAAGCTTTCTTT. Together with reference TRBV30 and TRBJ1-1, the CDR3 gives the full variable domain: SQTIHQWPATLVQPVGSPLSLECTVEGTSNPNLYWYRQAAGRGLQLLFYSVGIGQISSEVPQNLSASRPQDRQFILSSKKLLLSDSGFYLCAWSVRGKRSMNTEAFFGQGTRLTVV.

The chain links TRBV6-5 to TRBJ1-1, with 7 bases that match TRBD1. Germline CDR1 and CDR2: MNHEY and SVGAGI. Losses at the gene ends were 6 bases for V and 8 bases for J; bases not matched to a gene: 3. This CDR3 is 11 amino acids long. The CDR3 reads CASSRQGEAFF. As DNA, the CDR3 is TGTGCCAGCAGCCGACAGGGCGAAGCTTTCTTT.

The V call is TRBV10-3, the J call TRBJ1-1; D call uncertain. The CDR3 is made up of 11 amino acids. Germline V CDR1 and CDR2: ENHRY, SYGVKD. V lost 7 bases and J 7 bases, leaving 10 bases between the germline ends. CDR3 sequence: CAITEHLEAFF. DNA for the CDR3: TGTGCCATCACGGAACACCTTGAAGCTTTCTTT.

This chain uses TRBV7-8 with TRBJ1-4, with 7 nucleotides matching TRBD1. The CDR3 has 15 residues. CDR1 is SGHVS, CDR2 FQNEAQ, per germline. J was trimmed by 3 bases and V by 4 bases; bases with no gene match: 5. Here the CDR3 reads CASSSNRGSNEKLFF. Here the CDR3 DNA reads TGTGCCAGCAGCTCCAACAGGGGATCTAATGAAAAACTGTTTTTT.

The chain uses TRBV5-6 and TRBJ1-5; D is unclear. Germline V gene lookup returns CDR1 SGHDT and CDR2 YYEEEE. The CDR3 extends over 16 amino acids. Trimming removed 2 bases at V and 0 bases at J, with 12 bases between. The CDR3 region is CASSLRTSGSNQPQHF. The DNA for the CDR3 is TGTGCCAGCAGCTTAAGAACCTCGGGTAGCAATCAGCCCCAGCATTTT.

The rearrangement links TRBV9 to TRBJ1-3; the D is unclear. The CDR3 has 13 amino acids. Trimming took 3 bases from V and 2 from J, leaving 6 bases between them. Germline CDR1 and CDR2: SGDLS and YYNGEE. The CDR3: CASSARTGNTIYF. The CDR3 DNA follows: TGTGCCAGCAGCGCCCGAACTGGAAACACCATATATTTT.

The genes are TRBV19 and TRBJ1-1; possibly TRBD1 for D (5 bases). Germline CDR1 reads LNHDA; CDR2 reads SQIVND (reference sequence). This CDR3 contains 15 residues. Trimming pared 5 bases from V and 0 bases from J, leaving 13 bases between. Here the CDR3 DNA reads TGTGCCAGTAGTGGTTGGACAAGAATGAACACTGAAGCTTTCTTT. This codes for CASSGWTRMNTEAFF.

This chain connects TRBV6-6 to TRBJ2-7, with D perhaps TRBD2 (6 bases). CDR1 is MNHNY, CDR2 SVGAGI, per germline (reference sequence). Trimming cost V 6 bases and J 0 bases, with 15 bases left between them. This CDR3 has 15 residues. This CDR3 reads CASRPNGLHSYEQYF. The CDR3, as DNA: TGTGCCAGCAGGCCAAACGGACTACACTCCTACGAGCAGTACTTC.

This clone was detected only once. The chain joins TRBV5-6 to TRBJ1-1; D is possibly TRBD1 (6 bases). The germline V gene has CDR1 SGHDT and CDR2 YYEEEE. The CDR3 has 17 amino acids. The V gene lost 0 bases and the J gene lost 0 bases, with 15 bases spanning the gap. This CDR3 is CASSLALGAGMNTEAFF. The DNA for the CDR3 is TGTGCCAGCAGCTTGGCCTTGGGGGCGGGGATGAACACTGAAGCTTTCTTT.

The chain recombines TRBV6-1 with TRBJ2-1; 9 nucleotides align to TRBD1. Germline values: CDR1 MNHNS, CDR2 SASEGT. V lost 6 bases to trimming and J lost 4 bases; unmatched junction nucleotides: 7. The CDR3 is 15 amino acids. This CDR3 reads CASREGQGAYNEQFF. CDR3 sequence (DNA): TGTGCCAGCAGAGAGGGACAGGGCGCTTACAATGAGCAGTTCTTC.

The V call is TRBV28, the J call TRBJ2-2; D is uncertain. The CDR3 is made up of 16 amino acids. Trimming left V 5 bases short and J 1 base short, with 14 bases between. The germline V gene has CDR1 MDHEN and CDR2 SYDVKM. The CDR3, as DNA: TGTGCCAGCAGTCCCCGACCCCCCATGAACACCGGGGAGCTGTTTTTT. This translates into CASSPRPPMNTGELFF.

CDR3 loop: CASSPQSVGLAGVAGELFF. In DNA form, the CDR3 reads TGTGCCAGCAGCCCTCAATCGGTGGGCCTAGCGGGAGTTGCCGGGGAGCTGTTTTTT. The chain couples TRBV7-3 to TRBJ2-2; TRBD2 matches 10 bases. The germline V gene encodes CDR1 SGHTA and CDR2 FQGTGA. V was pared by 5 bases and J by 6 bases, with 18 bases of the junction left unmatched. This CDR3 has 19 amino acids.

J is TRBJ2-1 and V is TRBV5-4; 11 bases are a match to TRBD1. Germline CDR1 is SGHNT and CDR2 is YYREEE (reference sequence). CDR3 length equals 15 residues. J was trimmed by 8 bases and V by 4 bases; bases with no gene match: 8. The CDR3 sequence is CASSPPGTGGHEQFF. The DNA of the CDR3 is TGTGCCAGCAGCCCCCCCGGGACAGGGGGACATGAGCAGTTCTTC.

V is TRBV28 and J is TRBJ2-1, with 8 bases that match TRBD1. V was clipped by 6 bases and J by 4 bases; unmatched bases: 11. CDR3 length equals 16 residues. CDR1 and CDR2 (germline): MDHEN, SYDVKM. The DNA of the CDR3 is TGTGCCAGCAGAGCCGGGACAGGAGGGCCTTACAATGAGCAGTTCTTC. Translated: CASRAGTGGPYNEQFF.